This T cell receptor (beta chain) was documented in a study of T cell responses to AZD1222 COVID-19 vaccine. Profiled with immunoSEQ multiplex PCR; TCRdb holds only in-frame clones, not every one. This sample has under 200,000 clones, with roughly 87% found just once. Trimming took off 4 bases at V and 0 bases at J, with 15 bases between the two ends. This CDR3 contains 16 residues. CDR1 and CDR2 from the germline V gene are SGHRS and YFSETQ. V usage is TRBV5-1 and J usage is TRBJ2-3, with D possibly being TRBD1 (6 bases). The sequences come from peripheral blood, collected 28 days after the second AZD1222 dose. The sequence was collected from an adult who received the AZD1222 COVID-19 vaccine. CDR3 nucleotide sequence: TGCGCCAGCAGCCTGCAGGTCACAGGGAGCACAGATACGCAGTATTTT. It encodes CASSLQVTGSTDTQYF. The variable domain in full, completed from reference TRBV5-1 and TRBJ2-3, reads KAGVTQTPRYLIKTRGQQVTLSCSPISGHRSVSWYQQTPGQGLQFLFEYFSETQRNKGNFPGRFSGRQFSNSRSEMNVSTLELGDSALYLCASSLQVTGSTDTQYFGPGTRLTVL.